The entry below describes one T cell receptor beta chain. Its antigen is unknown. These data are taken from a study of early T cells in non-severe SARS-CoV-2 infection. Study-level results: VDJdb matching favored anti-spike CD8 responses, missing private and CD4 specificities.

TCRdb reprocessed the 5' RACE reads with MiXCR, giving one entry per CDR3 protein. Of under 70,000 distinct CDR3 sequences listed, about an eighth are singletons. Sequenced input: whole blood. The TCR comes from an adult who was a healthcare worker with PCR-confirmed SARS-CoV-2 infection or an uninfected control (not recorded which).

The CDR3 nucleotides read TGTGCCACCAGTGACCCTGGGGCGGGGACAAAGGGGAATGAGCAGTTCTTC. It specifies CATSDPGAGTKGNEQFF. The genes are TRBV24-1 and TRBJ2-1; D possibly matches TRBD1 or TRBD2 (6 bases each). The CDR3 contains 17 residues. Germline loops: CDR1 KGHDR, CDR2 SFDVKD. Trimming left V 4 bases short and J 7 bases short, with 22 bases between.